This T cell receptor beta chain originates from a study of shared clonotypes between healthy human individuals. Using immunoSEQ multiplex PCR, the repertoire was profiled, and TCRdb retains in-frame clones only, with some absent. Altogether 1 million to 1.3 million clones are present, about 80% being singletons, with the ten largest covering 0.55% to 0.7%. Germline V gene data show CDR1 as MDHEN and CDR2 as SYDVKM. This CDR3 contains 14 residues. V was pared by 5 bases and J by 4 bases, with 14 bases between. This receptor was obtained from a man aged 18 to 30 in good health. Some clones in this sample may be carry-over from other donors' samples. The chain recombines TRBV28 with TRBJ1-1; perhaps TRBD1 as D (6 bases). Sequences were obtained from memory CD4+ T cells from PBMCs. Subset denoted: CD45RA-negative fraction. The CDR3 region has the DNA TGTGCCAGCAGTCCACAGGGAGGGGCCACTGAAGCTTTCTTT. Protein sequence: CASSPQGGATEAFF. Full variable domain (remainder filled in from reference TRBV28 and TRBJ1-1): DVKVTQSSRYLVKRTGEKVFLECVQDMDHENMFWYRQDPGLGLRLIYFSYDVKMKEKGDIPEGYSVSREKKERFSLILESASTNQTSMYLCASSPQGGATEAFFGQGTRLTVV.